Listed here are 5 T cell receptor beta chains from one sample, sequenced in a study of T cell repertoires in ileal Crohn's disease. Sample time point: neoterminal ileum biopsy at postoperative endoscopy, about 6 months after surgery. Sequencing was performed with immunoSEQ multiplex PCR; in TCRdb, only in-frame clones are kept and a portion is missing. The sample has about 7,200 clones; approximately 70% are singletons. The sample was ileal tissue. All receptors come from an adult with Crohn's disease.

DNA for the CDR3: TGTGCCAGCAGCTCCCGTCTAGCGGGAGGGCCCACAGATACGCAGTATTTT. Its protein is CASSSRLAGGPTDTQYF. The chain joins TRBV7-2 to TRBJ2-3; 12 bases match TRBD2. J lost 2 bases, V lost 4 bases, and 7 bases had no gene match. The germline V gene has CDR1 SGHTA and CDR2 FQGNSA. The CDR3 is 17 amino acids.

This clone was seen only a few times. This chain joins TRBV29-1 and TRBJ2-2; D might be TRBD2 (7 bases). This CDR3 has 13 residues. Germline values: CDR1 SQVTM, CDR2 ANQGSEA. Between the trimmed V and J ends, which lost 3 bases and 6 bases, there was a span of 11 bases. The CDR3 region has the DNA TGCAGCGTTGATTTGGGGGGGCCCGGGGAGCTGTTTTTT. Protein product: CSVDLGGPGELFF.

The chain employs TRBV27 and TRBJ1-1; D may be TRBD1 (5 bases). CDR3 size: 14 residues. From germline, CDR1 is MNHEY and CDR2 SMNVEV (reference sequence). The V and J ends lost 3 bases and 1 base respectively, with 9 bases between them. The CDR3 bases are TGTGCCAGCAGTTTCGGAGGGGCGAACACTGAAGCTTTCTTT. Protein sequence: CASSFGGANTEAFF.

This clone was seen a few times. V gene TRBV4-3 combines with J gene TRBJ2-5, with 7 positions matching TRBD2. V dropped 2 bases and J dropped 1; count of bases not matched to a gene: 4. Germline lookup yields CDR1 LGHNA and CDR2 YSLEER. The CDR3 is 15 amino acids. The CDR3 sequence: CASSQNLAVQETQYF. The CDR3 coding sequence is TGCGCCAGCAGCCAAAACCTAGCGGTCCAAGAGACCCAGTACTTC.

The chain carries TRBV27 and TRBJ1-2, with D tentatively TRBD1 (6 bases). V gave up 2 bases and J gave up 5 bases, with 12 bases separating them. Germline V gene data show CDR1 as MNHEY and CDR2 as SMNVEV (reference sequence). The CDR3 is 14 residues long. The CDR3 sequence is CASSLGRGVYGYTF. Here the CDR3 DNA reads TGTGCCAGCAGTTTAGGCAGGGGTGTTTATGGCTACACCTTC.